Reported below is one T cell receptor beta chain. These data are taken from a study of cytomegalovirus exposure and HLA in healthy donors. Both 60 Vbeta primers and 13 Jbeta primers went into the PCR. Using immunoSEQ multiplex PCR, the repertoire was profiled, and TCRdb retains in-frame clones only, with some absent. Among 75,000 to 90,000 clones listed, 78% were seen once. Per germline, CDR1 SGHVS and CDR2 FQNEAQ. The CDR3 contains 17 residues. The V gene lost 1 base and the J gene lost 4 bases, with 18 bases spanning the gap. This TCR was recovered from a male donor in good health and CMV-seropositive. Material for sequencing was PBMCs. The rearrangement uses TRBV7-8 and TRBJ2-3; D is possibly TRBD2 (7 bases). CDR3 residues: CASSLGGGRGGADTQYF. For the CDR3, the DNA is TGTGCCAGCAGCTTAGGAGGGGGGAGGGGGGGTGCAGATACGCAGTATTTT.